What follows are 6 T cell receptor beta chains derived from one specimen sequenced in a study of blood T cell repertoires in COVID-19. TCRdb's table, derived via immunoSEQ multiplex PCR, lists solely in-frame clones and lacks some. The sample consists of 270,000 or so clones, around nine tenths of them appearing once. Sequencing used peripheral blood. These receptors were taken from a man aged 35-49 years with active or convalescent COVID-19.

The genes are TRBV19 and TRBJ1-6, with TRBD1 matching over 8 bases. V dropped 4 bases and J dropped 8; count of bases not matched to a gene: 10. CDR3 length: 16 residues. Germline V lookup: CDR1 LNHDA, CDR2 SQIVND (reference sequence). CDR3 nucleotide sequence: TGTGCCAGTAGTACCCTCCGGACAGGGCTGTATTCACCCCTCCACTTT. Translating it yields CASSTLRTGLYSPLHF.

The chain is built from TRBV6-5 and TRBJ1-4; D may be TRBD1 (6 bases). The CDR3 is 12 amino acids. V was clipped by 8 bases and J by 6 bases, with 10 bases between them. Germline V gene lookup returns CDR1 MNHEY and CDR2 SVGAGI. The CDR3 protein is CASRPGDEKLFF. The CDR3 DNA reads TGTGCCAGCCGGCCAGGGGATGAAAAACTGTTTTTT.

The chain couples TRBV27 to TRBJ1-4; a possible D gene is TRBD1 (5 bases). Trimming cost V 5 bases and J 1 base, with 11 bases left between them. Germline V gives CDR1 MNHEY, CDR2 SMNVEV (reference sequence). CDR3 length equals 15 residues. The CDR3: CASSPRGRTNEKLFF. In DNA, the CDR3 is TGTGCCAGCAGTCCGCGGGGACGAACTAATGAAAAACTGTTTTTT.

The chain recombines TRBV9 with TRBJ1-2; 7 nucleotides match TRBD1. The CDR3 sequence is 14 residues long. Germline V CDR1 and CDR2: SGDLS, YYNGEE. With 3 bases clipped from V and 5 bases from J, the junction kept 7 bases outside the gene matches. CDR3 DNA: TGTGCCAGCAGCGGGATCAGGGGGTATTATGGCTACACCTTC. Its protein product is CASSGIRGYYGYTF.

The chain has TRBV5-4 and TRBJ2-3; D may be TRBD2 (5 bases). The CDR3 loop spans 15 amino acids. Germline V gene lookup returns CDR1 SGHNT and CDR2 YYREEE (reference sequence). The germline V and J ends were trimmed by 1 base and 0 bases, with 9 bases remaining between them. The CDR3 DNA follows: TGTGCCAGCAGCTTGCCCCCGGGGAGCACAGATACGCAGTATTTT. Translation gives CASSLPPGSTDTQYF. The full variable domain, with the rest looked up from reference TRBV5-4 and TRBJ2-3, is ETGVTQSPTHLIKTRGQQVTLRCSSQSGHNTVSWYQQALGQGPQFIFQYYREEENGRGNFPPRFSGLQFPNYSSELNVNALELDDSALYLCASSLPPGSTDTQYFGPGTRLTVL.

The rearrangement links TRBV19 to TRBJ1-4, with TRBD1 as a possible D gene (6 bases). The CDR3 totals 14 residues. V was clipped by 4 bases and J by 7 bases, with 13 bases between them. CDR1 and CDR2 from the germline V gene are LNHDA and SQIVND (reference sequence). This chain's CDR3 is CASSTGGAGEKLFF. CDR3 in DNA: TGTGCCAGTAGTACGGGGGGCGCGGGTGAAAAACTGTTTTTT.